A single sample is the source of the 31 T cell receptor beta chains below, sequenced in a study of cytotoxic CD8 clonotypes in ibrutinib-treated CLL. This table comes from immunoSEQ multiplex PCR, and its TCRdb copy is limited to in-frame clones, with some not included. The table shows 130,000 to 150,000 clones, with about four fifths occurring only once. The sequenced sample was PBMCs, obtained after 12 months of ibrutinib treatment. The receptor set was obtained from a human donor with chronic lymphocytic leukemia.

The J gene is TRBJ1-2, the V gene TRBV28; 11 nucleotides agree with TRBD1. Germline-derived CDR1 and CDR2 are MDHEN and SYDVKM. The V gene end was trimmed by 4 bases and the J gene end by 5 bases; junction bases not matched to a gene: 9. This CDR3 is built from 16 residues. DNA for the CDR3: TGTGCCAGCAGTTCTCAGGGGACAGGGGGAGGGTATGGCTACACCTTC. Translating it yields CASSSQGTGGGYGYTF.

This chain joins TRBV7-6 and TRBJ2-7; TRBD2 is a possible D gene (5 bases). The CDR3 sequence is 15 residues long. V lost 5 bases, J lost 3 bases, and 17 bases lay in between. Germline values: CDR1 SGHVS, CDR2 FNYEAQ. DNA of the CDR3: TGTGCCAGCAGCCCCTCAGGCGGGCCTTTCTACGAGCAGTACTTC. Protein product: CASSPSGGPFYEQYF.

The rearrangement joins TRBV7-2 to TRBJ2-6; D possibly uses TRBD1 or TRBD2 (5 bases each). Trimming took 2 bases from V and 4 from J, leaving 15 bases between them. CDR1 SGHTA and CDR2 FQGNSA come from the germline V gene. CDR3 length: 17 residues. CDR3 amino acids: CASSLSAGRAGANVLTF. As DNA, the CDR3 is TGTGCCAGCAGCTTATCCGCGGGCAGGGCCGGGGCCAACGTCCTGACTTTC. The variable domain in full, completed from reference TRBV7-2 and TRBJ2-6, reads GAGVSQSPSNKVTEKGKDVELRCDPISGHTALYWYRQSLGQGLEFLIYFQGNSAPDKSGLPSDRFSAERTGGSVSTLTIQRTQQEDSAVYLCASSLSAGRAGANVLTFGAGSRLTVL.

V gene TRBV7-2 combines with J gene TRBJ2-7; 8 bases map to TRBD2. Per the germline V gene, CDR1 is SGHTA and CDR2 is FQGNSA. CDR3 length: 15 amino acids. V lost 1 base, J lost 4 bases, and 6 bases stayed unmatched. This CDR3 is CASSLGAGGGYEQYF. The DNA of the CDR3 is TGTGCCAGCAGCTTAGGTGCGGGAGGAGGTTACGAGCAGTACTTC.

This sequence joins TRBV7-2 and TRBJ1-5; D not certain. CDR1 is SGHTA and CDR2 is FQGNSA in the germline V gene. V shed 1 base and J shed 3 bases, with 7 bases lying between them. CDR3 size: 14 residues. The CDR3 reads CASSLVTNNQPQHF. Here the CDR3 DNA reads TGTGCCAGCAGCTTAGTGACGAACAATCAGCCCCAGCATTTT. Full variable domain (rest looked up from reference TRBV7-2 and TRBJ1-5): GAGVSQSPSNKVTEKGKDVELRCDPISGHTALYWYRQSLGQGLEFLIYFQGNSAPDKSGLPSDRFSAERTGGSVSTLTIQRTQQEDSAVYLCASSLVTNNQPQHFGDGTRLSIL.

The chain employs TRBV10-3 and TRBJ1-1, with no clear D. V was trimmed by 10 bases and J by 0 bases, leaving 9 bases between them. There are 12 residues in the CDR3. Looked up from germline, CDR1 is ENHRY and CDR2 is SYGVKD. The CDR3 loop is CATTGMNTEAFF. CDR3 coding DNA: TGTGCCACTACGGGGATGAACACTGAAGCTTTCTTT.

The V gene is TRBV30, the J gene TRBJ2-7, with D tentatively TRBD1 or TRBD2 (5 bases each). The germline CDR1 and CDR2 sequences are GTSNPN and SVGIG (reference sequence). Trimming removed 2 bases from V and 2 bases from J, with 7 bases in between. The CDR3 spans 12 residues. The CDR3 here is CAWSRDAYEQYF. The CDR3 bases are TGTGCCTGGAGTAGGGACGCCTACGAGCAGTACTTC. Complete variable domain (other parts from reference TRBV30 and TRBJ2-7): SQTIHQWPATLVQPVGSPLSLECTVEGTSNPNLYWYRQAAGRGLQLLFYSVGIGQISSEVPQNLSASRPQDRQFILSSKKLLLSDSGFYLCAWSRDAYEQYFGPGTRLTVT.

This clone is a singleton in its sample. The V and J genes are TRBV7-7 and TRBJ2-5; unclear D gene. CDR1 and CDR2 (germline): SSHAT, FNYEAQ (reference sequence). Trimming pared 1 base from V and 4 bases from J, leaving 10 bases between. The CDR3 loop spans 14 amino acids. The CDR3 loop reads CASSLGVVGETQYF. In DNA form, the CDR3 reads TGTGCCAGCAGCTTAGGGGTTGTTGGAGAGACCCAGTACTTC.

The chain joins TRBV19 to TRBJ2-7; 12 positions agree with TRBD2. The CDR3 runs to 16 residues. In germline, CDR1 is LNHDA, CDR2 SQIVND (reference sequence). V lost 5 bases and J lost 2; bases outside the gene matches: 7. The CDR3 spells CASSHATSGSTYEQYF. The CDR3 nucleotides are TGTGCCAGTAGTCATGCGACTAGCGGGAGTACCTACGAGCAGTACTTC.

The V gene is TRBV7-9, the J gene TRBJ2-1, with TRBD1 matching 11 bases. This CDR3 contains 13 residues. V shed 7 bases and J 7 bases; nucleotides not matched to a gene: 3. Looked up from germline, CDR1 is SEHNR and CDR2 is FQNEAQ (reference sequence). The DNA of the CDR3 is TGTGCCAGCAAAGGACAGGGGGCTAATGAGCAGTTCTTC. Protein sequence: CASKGQGANEQFF.

This clone turned up a few times. The J gene is TRBJ1-2, the V gene TRBV4-2; D is perhaps TRBD1 (6 bases). The CDR3 covers 16 residues. Germline V CDR1 and CDR2: LGHNA, YNFKEQ. Trimming removed 3 bases from V and 4 bases from J, with 18 bases in between. The CDR3 loop is CASSQAGTPAGYGYTF. In DNA, the CDR3 is TGTGCCAGCAGCCAGGCCGGGACACCTGCAGGCTATGGCTACACCTTC.

V and J are TRBV5-4 and TRBJ2-5, with no clear D. The CDR3 loop spans 15 amino acids. In germline, CDR1 is SGHNT, CDR2 YYREEE (reference sequence). V was trimmed by 6 bases and J by 0 bases, leaving 15 bases between them. Written as DNA, the CDR3 is TGTGCCAGCAACCTGGGCGGAGACTACCAAGAGACCCAGTACTTC. Amino acid sequence: CASNLGGDYQETQYF.

The chain uses TRBV7-6 and TRBJ1-3; D gene unclear. The V gene lost 5 bases and the J gene lost 4 bases, with 15 bases spanning the gap. Looked up from germline, CDR1 is SGHVS and CDR2 is FNYEAQ. The CDR3 spans 15 residues. The CDR3 nucleotides are TGTGCCAGCAGCCAAAGCGCAGGAGCAGGAAACACCATATATTTT. The encoded protein is CASSQSAGAGNTIYF.

V and J are TRBV7-6 and TRBJ2-3; TRBD2 matches 10 bases. Looked up from germline, CDR1 is SGHVS and CDR2 is FNYEAQ. The J segment lost 3 bases and the V segment lost 8 bases, leaving 11 bases of the junction unmatched. The CDR3 length is 16 residues. The CDR3 region is CASGGGVAGGTDTQYF. In nucleotides, the CDR3 is TGTGCCAGCGGCGGGGGGGTAGCGGGAGGAACAGATACGCAGTATTTT.

This chain uses TRBV9 with TRBJ1-1; D might be TRBD1 (6 bases). V lost 5 bases, J lost 4 bases, and 12 bases lay in between. The CDR3 consists of 13 residues. Germline CDR1 SGDLS, CDR2 YYNGEE. The CDR3 nucleotides read TGTGCCAGCAGACCGGGACATAGCACTGAAGCTTTCTTT. It encodes CASRPGHSTEAFF. The entire variable domain, with the rest obtained from reference TRBV9 and TRBJ1-1, is as follows: DSGVTQTPKHLITATGQRVTLRCSPRSGDLSVYWYQQSLDQGLQFLIQYYNGEERAKGNILERFSAQQFPDLHSELNLSSLELGDSALYFCASRPGHSTEAFFGQGTRLTVV.

A few counts support this clone. This chain links TRBV7-6 with TRBJ2-7; 7 nucleotides align to TRBD2. CDR3 length equals 14 residues. Germline lookup yields CDR1 SGHVS and CDR2 FNYEAQ. V lost 0 bases and J lost 5; bases outside the gene matches: 4. CDR3 nucleotides: TGTGCCAGCAGCTTAGCGGGAGGGCCTAACGAGCAGTACTTC. Protein sequence: CASSLAGGPNEQYF.

The rearrangement links TRBV18 to TRBJ1-2, with D perhaps matching TRBD1 (6 bases). This CDR3 has 14 amino acids. Germline V gives CDR1 KGHSH, CDR2 LQKENI. V dropped 2 bases and J dropped 4 bases, with 11 bases sitting between them. CDR3 protein: CASSPGEGGYGYTF. CDR3 sequence (DNA): TGTGCCAGCTCACCAGGGGAAGGGGGCTATGGCTACACCTTC.

V gene TRBV28 combines with J gene TRBJ2-7; TRBD2 matches 10 bases. Germline trimming cut 5 bases from V and 3 bases from J; bases unmatched to any gene: 4. From germline, CDR1 is MDHEN and CDR2 SYDVKM. This CDR3 comprises 14 residues. In DNA, the CDR3 is TGTGCCAGCAGTACCGGGACTAGCGTCTACGAGCAGTACTTC. This encodes CASSTGTSVYEQYF.

The genes are TRBV11-2 and TRBJ1-1; weak D call: TRBD1 (5 bases). The CDR3 runs 15 residues. With 6 bases removed from V and 2 bases from J, the gap between germline ends came to 16 bases. Germline loops: CDR1 SGHAT, CDR2 FQNNGV. The CDR3 nucleotides read TGTGCCAGCAGACCATCTAGGGGTGTTAACACTGAAGCTTTCTTT. Residues: CASRPSRGVNTEAFF.

The chain is built from TRBV5-1 and TRBJ2-3; 10 bases line up with TRBD1. The germline gives CDR1 SGHRS, CDR2 YFSETQ. J was trimmed by 14 bases and V by 4 bases; bases with no gene match: 7. This CDR3 is 12 amino acids long. CDR3 protein: CASSTGTGDPYF. In DNA form, the CDR3 reads TGCGCCAGCAGCACCGGGACAGGGGATCCGTATTTT.

The rearrangement uses TRBV11-2 and TRBJ2-1; 9 positions match TRBD1. Germline CDR1 is SGHAT and CDR2 is FQNNGV. V was pared by 2 bases and J by 5 bases, with 10 bases of the junction left unmatched. This CDR3 region has 17 residues. The CDR3 nucleotides are TGTGCCAGCAGCTTAACAACCCCGGGACAGGGTAACAATGAGCAGTTCTTC. Protein: CASSLTTPGQGNNEQFF.

The chain couples TRBV18 to TRBJ1-5, with TRBD1 as a possible D gene (5 bases). V was trimmed by 3 bases and J by 0 bases, leaving 9 bases between them. There are 15 residues in the CDR3. Germline-derived CDR1 and CDR2 are KGHSH and LQKENI. CDR3 bases: TGTGCCAGCTCACCGGGGCACCCTAGCAATCAGCCCCAGCATTTT. As protein: CASSPGHPSNQPQHF.

The chain couples TRBV27 to TRBJ2-7, with D tentatively TRBD1 or TRBD2 (5 bases each). CDR3 size: 23 residues. Germline assignment: CDR1 MNHEY and CDR2 SMNVEV (reference sequence). The V and J ends lost 1 base and 3 bases respectively, with 37 bases between them. This CDR3 reads CASSLFWETAAQSGKGPSYEQYF. The CDR3 DNA is TGTGCCAGCAGTTTATTCTGGGAGACCGCAGCTCAATCGGGGAAGGGACCGAGCTACGAGCAGTACTTC.

The chain recombines TRBV7-9 with TRBJ2-7; the D gene is possibly TRBD1 (6 bases). Germline V lookup: CDR1 SEHNR, CDR2 FQNEAQ (reference sequence). Trimming shortened V by 0 bases and J by 2 bases, and 20 bases separated the two germline ends. This CDR3 comprises 18 residues. As DNA, the CDR3 is TGTGCCAGCAGCTTAGCCCTGGGGGCGTATCGAAATGCCTACGAGCAGTACTTC. Its protein product is CASSLALGAYRNAYEQYF.

This clone has more than one count but fewer than ten. This rearrangement joins TRBV9 to TRBJ2-2; D gene uncertain. Germline V gives CDR1 SGDLS, CDR2 YYNGEE. The V end lost 4 bases, the J end lost 1 base, and 14 bases lay between the germline ends. The CDR3 runs 16 residues. The CDR3 sequence is CASSLLTPRNTGELFF. Written as DNA, the CDR3 is TGTGCCAGCAGCCTACTAACACCGAGGAACACCGGGGAGCTGTTTTTT.

The chain recombines TRBV2 with TRBJ1-1; weak D call: TRBD1 (5 bases). The germline V gene encodes CDR1 SNHLY and CDR2 FYNNEI. The V end was cut by 7 bases, the J end by 5 bases, with 23 bases between. The CDR3 consists of 16 residues. The CDR3 DNA reads as TGTGCCAGCAATTCGGCTAGCGTCAGGGAAGGTACTGAAGCTTTCTTT. Translated: CASNSASVREGTEAFF. The full variable domain, its missing parts supplied by reference TRBV2 and TRBJ1-1, is EPEVTQTPSHQVTQMGQEVILRCVPISNHLYFYWYRQILGQKVEFLVSFYNNEISEKSEIFDDQFSVERPDGSNFTLKIRSTKLEDSAMYFCASNSASVREGTEAFFGQGTRLTVV.

For the CDR3, the DNA is TGTGCCAGCAGCCCGACAGTATCTGGAAACACCATATATTTT. Translation gives CASSPTVSGNTIYF. The chain uses TRBV14 and TRBJ1-3; possibly TRBD1 for D (5 bases). V lost 4 bases and J lost 1, with 8 bases in between. The CDR3 contains 14 residues. The germline gives CDR1 SGHDN, CDR2 FVKESK.

The V and J genes are TRBV6-1 and TRBJ2-2; no clear D. Germline V gene data show CDR1 as MNHNS and CDR2 as SASEGT. CDR3 length equals 16 residues. V shed 7 bases and J shed 2 bases, with 17 bases lying between them. The CDR3 DNA follows: TGTGCCAGCACTGACGGAAGAGGAGACAACACCGGGGAGCTGTTTTTT. As protein: CASTDGRGDNTGELFF.

The genes are TRBV30 and TRBJ1-5, with TRBD1 as a possible D gene (5 bases). The ends were cut back, 4 bases at V and 3 bases at J, with 7 bases in the middle. Germline CDR1 reads GTSNPN; CDR2 reads SVGIG (reference sequence). This CDR3 contains 12 residues. The CDR3 coding sequence is TGTGCCTGGACCAGGGACAATCAGCCCCAGCATTTT. This gives the protein CAWTRDNQPQHF.

This rearrangement joins TRBV6-1 to TRBJ2-7, with 13 bases identical to TRBD2. Germline assignment: CDR1 MNHNS and CDR2 SASEGT. Losses at the gene ends were 6 bases for V and 3 bases for J; bases not matched to a gene: 2. The CDR3 loop spans 14 amino acids. The CDR3 protein is CASSRLAGGYEQYF. Written as DNA, the CDR3 is TGTGCCAGCAGCAGACTAGCGGGAGGCTACGAGCAGTACTTC.

This chain connects TRBV30 to TRBJ2-6; a weak D match, TRBD1 (6 bases). Trimming removed 1 base at V and 4 bases at J, with 8 bases between. Looked up from germline, CDR1 is GTSNPN and CDR2 is SVGIG (reference sequence). The CDR3 contains 14 residues. The CDR3 loop reads CAWSAGTGANVLTF. DNA for the CDR3: TGTGCCTGGAGTGCCGGGACAGGGGCCAACGTCCTGACTTTC.